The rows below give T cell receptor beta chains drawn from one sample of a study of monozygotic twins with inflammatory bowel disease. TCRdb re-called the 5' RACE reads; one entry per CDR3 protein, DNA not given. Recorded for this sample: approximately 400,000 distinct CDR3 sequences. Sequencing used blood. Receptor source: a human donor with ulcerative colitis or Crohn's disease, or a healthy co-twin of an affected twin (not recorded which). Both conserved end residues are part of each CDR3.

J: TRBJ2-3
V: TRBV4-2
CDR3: CASSYRTSGGAGTDTQYF

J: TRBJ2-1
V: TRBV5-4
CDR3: CASSSPPTSGIYNEQFF

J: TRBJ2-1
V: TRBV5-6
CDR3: CASRPLYRPGNEQFF

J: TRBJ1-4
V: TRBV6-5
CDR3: CASSSGQGWILDEKLFF

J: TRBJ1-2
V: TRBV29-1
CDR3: CSVNTGTEYGYTF

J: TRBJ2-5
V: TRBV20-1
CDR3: CSAREQLAETQYF

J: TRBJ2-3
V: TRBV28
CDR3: CASSPGTGVSTDTQYF

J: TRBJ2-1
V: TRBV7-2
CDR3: CASGGGTVYNEQFF

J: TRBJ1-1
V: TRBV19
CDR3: CASSLGINTEAFF

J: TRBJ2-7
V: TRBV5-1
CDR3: CASSPDGLDYEQYF

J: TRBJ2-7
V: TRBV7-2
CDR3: CASSPDYEQYF

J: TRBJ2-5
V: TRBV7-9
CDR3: CASSLGPAQETQYF

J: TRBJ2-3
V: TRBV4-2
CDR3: CASSQGGPPPDTQYF

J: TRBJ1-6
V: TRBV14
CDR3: CASSPHGEGSPLHF

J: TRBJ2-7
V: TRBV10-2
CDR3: CASWEGPYEQYF

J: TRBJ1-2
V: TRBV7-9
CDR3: CASSPTGLNGYTF

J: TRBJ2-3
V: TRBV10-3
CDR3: CATIGADTQYF

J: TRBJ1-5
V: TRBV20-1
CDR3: CSARSPGQGLYSNQPQHF

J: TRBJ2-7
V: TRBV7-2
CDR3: CASSLAALNLGEQYF

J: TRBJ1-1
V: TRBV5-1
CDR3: CASSVMVTTPLADTEAFF

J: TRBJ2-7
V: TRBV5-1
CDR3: CASKRSATYEQYF

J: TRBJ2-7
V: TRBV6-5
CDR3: CASSYSGGPISYEQYF

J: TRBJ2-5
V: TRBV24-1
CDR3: CATGLISSGRKETQYF

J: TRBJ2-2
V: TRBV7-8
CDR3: CASSLGTARITGELFF

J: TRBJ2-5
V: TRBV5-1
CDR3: CASSTFPQETQYF

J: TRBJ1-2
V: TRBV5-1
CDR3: CASSPDIPGDGYTF

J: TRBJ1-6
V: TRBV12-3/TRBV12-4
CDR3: CASTRGRGQPNSPLHF

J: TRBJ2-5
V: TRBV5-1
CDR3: CASRQGEETQYF

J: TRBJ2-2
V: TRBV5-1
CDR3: CASSWTSGNTGELFF

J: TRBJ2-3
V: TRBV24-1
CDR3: CATSDPSPSGGTDTQYF

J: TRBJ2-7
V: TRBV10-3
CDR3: CAISQRLAGILEQYF

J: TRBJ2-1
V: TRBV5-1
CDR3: CASSLESGAYNEQFF

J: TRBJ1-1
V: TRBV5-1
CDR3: CASSLVLENEAFF

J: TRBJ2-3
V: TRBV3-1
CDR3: CASSVRPREDTQYF

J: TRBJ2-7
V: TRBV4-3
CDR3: CASSQALAGLNEQYF

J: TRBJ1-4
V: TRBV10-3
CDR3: CAISGSTNEKLFF

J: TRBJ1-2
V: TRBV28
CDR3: CASSFAGATYGYTF

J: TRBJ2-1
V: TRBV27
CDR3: CASSNGLAGGRQFF

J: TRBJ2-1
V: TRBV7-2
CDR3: CASSLLGLPNEQFF

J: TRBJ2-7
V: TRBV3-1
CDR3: CASSRIQSSYEQYF

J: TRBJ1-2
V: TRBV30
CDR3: CASEGDYGYTF

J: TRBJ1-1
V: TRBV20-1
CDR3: CSPSGGGQNTEAFF

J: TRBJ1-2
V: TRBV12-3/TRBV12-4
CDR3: CASNQGVGYGYTF

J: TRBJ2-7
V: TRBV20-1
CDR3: CSAVGFSYEQYF

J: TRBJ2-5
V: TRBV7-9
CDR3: CASSAYRAGETQYF

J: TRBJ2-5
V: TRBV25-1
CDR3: CASSKRETQYF

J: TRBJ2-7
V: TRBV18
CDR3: CASSPTGTGPYEQYF

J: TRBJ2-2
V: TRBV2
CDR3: CASSGSRGTGELFF

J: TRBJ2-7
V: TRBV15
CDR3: CATSRDTTGAQYF

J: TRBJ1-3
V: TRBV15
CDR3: CATSRQGNVAGNTIYF

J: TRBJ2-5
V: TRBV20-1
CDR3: CSARAHQETQYF

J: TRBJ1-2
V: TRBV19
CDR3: CASSISGTGSYGYTF

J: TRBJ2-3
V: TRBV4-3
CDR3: CASSPGVGGTSATPTDTQYF

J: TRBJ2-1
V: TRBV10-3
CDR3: CAISDSHSSYNEQFF

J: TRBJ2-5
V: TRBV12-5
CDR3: CASGHPMPDMETQYF

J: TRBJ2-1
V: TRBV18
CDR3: CASSPIGDEQFF

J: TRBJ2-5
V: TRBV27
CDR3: CASSLLAEQQETQYF

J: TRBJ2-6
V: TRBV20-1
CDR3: CSAPHRPTNVLTF

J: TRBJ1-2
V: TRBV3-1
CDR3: CASSSPGTGHYGYTF